These T cell receptor beta chains were read from a single sample in a study of blood T cell repertoires in COVID-19. Using immunoSEQ multiplex PCR, the repertoire was profiled, and TCRdb retains in-frame clones only, with some absent. Among a few hundred thousand clones, about 85% were seen once, and the ten largest hold roughly a sixth. The sample consisted of PBMCs or T cells enriched from blood (not recorded which). The receptors originated from a man in his forties or fifties who had recovered from COVID-19. CDR3s include the opening cysteine and the closing phenylalanine or tryptophan. The D gene is left open where the match is weak. A clone size is listed for some rows: how often the clone was seen (once, few, many), or a class if it is expanded.

v_gene	abundance	j_gene	d_gene	CDR3aa	CDR3nt
TRBV18	-	TRBJ2-7	-	CASSPSGGQDEQYF	TGTGCCAGCTCTCCCTCGGGGGGCCAAGACGAGCAGTACTTC
TRBV4-2	-	TRBJ2-7	-	CASSQAFGLSYEQYF	TGTGCCAGCAGCCAAGCTTTCGGACTCTCCTACGAGCAGTACTTC
TRBV5-6	-	TRBJ2-1	TRBD2	CASSAGLAGSNEQFF	TGTGCCAGCAGCGCGGGACTAGCGGGGAGCAATGAGCAGTTCTTC
TRBV28	few	TRBJ1-1	TRBD1	CASTYLSGQGTEKSRNTEAFF	TGTGCCAGCACCTACCTGAGTGGACAGGGGACGGAGAAGAGCCGTAACACTGAAGCTTTCTTT
TRBV9	-	TRBJ2-3	TRBD2	CASSELRGGFTTDTQYF	TGTGCCAGCAGCGAATTGCGGGGGGGGTTTACCACAGATACGCAGTATTTT
TRBV5-1	-	TRBJ2-7	TRBD1	CASSGTETGLLDEQYF	TGCGCCAGCAGCGGCACTGAGACAGGGCTGTTGGACGAGCAGTACTTC
TRBV3-1/TRBV3-2	-	TRBJ2-7	TRBD2	CASSHEPWGRAAEQYF	TGTGCCAGCAGCCATGAGCCGTGGGGGAGGGCCGCCGAGCAGTACTTC
TRBV7-8	-	TRBJ2-1	TRBD2	CASSFGWTSEYNEQFF	TGTGCCAGCAGCTTTGGGTGGACTAGCGAGTACAATGAGCAGTTCTTC
TRBV15	-	TRBJ2-1	TRBD1	CATSRGQGEYNEQFF	TGTGCCACCAGCAGAGGACAGGGGGAGTACAATGAGCAGTTCTTC
TRBV30	-	TRBJ1-2	-	CAWSVDGGGGYTF	TGTGCCTGGAGTGTAGACGGGGGAGGAGGCTACACCTTC
TRBV19	once	TRBJ2-7	TRBD2	CASSITSGSYEQYF	TGTGCCAGTAGTATAACTAGCGGGTCCTACGAGCAGTACTTC
TRBV6-5	-	TRBJ1-2	-	CASSPLAPGGYTF	TGTGCCAGCAGCCCCCTGGCTCCTGGTGGCTACACCTTC
TRBV9	-	TRBJ1-1	-	CASSVGGSVNTEAFF	TGTGCCAGCAGCGTAGGGGGCTCGGTGAACACTGAAGCTTTCTTT
TRBV4-2	-	TRBJ1-6	-	CASSLGGLEDNSPLHF	TGTGCCAGCAGCCTTGGGGGACTGGAGGATAATTCACCCCTCCACTTT
TRBV25-1	-	TRBJ1-4	-	CASSENSKLFF	TGTGCCAGCAGTGAAAACTCAAAACTGTTTTTT
TRBV7-2	-	TRBJ2-7	TRBD2	CASSSSSGTSEQYF	TGTGCCAGCAGCTCCTCTAGCGGGACTAGCGAGCAGTACTTC
TRBV2	-	TRBJ2-1	TRBD1	CASTTDRWPSSSYNEQFF	TGTGCCAGCACTACGGACAGGTGGCCCTCCAGCTCCTACAATGAGCAGTTCTTC
TRBV27	-	TRBJ2-7	TRBD2	CASSLLRGGSYSVYEQYF	TGTGCCAGCAGTTTATTAAGGGGCGGGAGCTACTCTGTCTACGAGCAGTACTTC
TRBV19	once	TRBJ1-2	-	CASNPKEAANSNYGYTF	TGTGCCAGTAATCCCAAAGAGGCAGCAAACTCCAACTATGGCTACACCTTC
TRBV6-4	-	TRBJ2-1	TRBD1	CASSSGQGADEQFF	TGTGCCAGCAGTTCGGGACAGGGGGCCGATGAGCAGTTCTTC
TRBV5-1	-	TRBJ2-2	TRBD2	CASSHGIAGANTGELFF	TGCGCCAGCAGCCATGGGATAGCGGGGGCGAACACCGGGGAGCTGTTTTTT
TRBV19	-	TRBJ2-7	-	CASSDAPDSSYEQYF	TGTGCCAGTAGTGATGCCCCGGACAGCTCCTACGAGCAGTACTTC
TRBV5-6	few	TRBJ1-3	TRBD1	CASSLLLGQGGKRNTIYF	TGTGCCAGCAGCTTGTTACTTGGTCAAGGGGGCAAGAGAAACACCATATATTTT
TRBV18	-	TRBJ2-7	-	CASSPWDTTGDYEQYF	TGTGCCAGCTCACCTTGGGACACCACCGGGGACTACGAGCAGTACTTC
TRBV7-9	-	TRBJ2-5	TRBD2	CASSPSGPIQETQYF	TGTGCCAGCAGCCCTAGCGGGCCCATCCAAGAGACCCAGTACTTC
TRBV5-1	-	TRBJ1-2	-	CASSLPGVNYGYTF	TGCGCCAGCAGCTTGCCCGGGGTTAACTATGGCTACACCTTC
TRBV18	few	TRBJ2-3	-	CASSGQLSTDTQYF	TGTGCCAGTTCCGGACAGCTGAGCACAGATACGCAGTATTTT
TRBV5-1	-	TRBJ1-2	-	CASSLGVGASYGYTF	TGCGCCAGCAGCTTGGGGGTTGGGGCGTCCTATGGCTACACCTTC
TRBV28	-	TRBJ2-2	TRBD2	CASSRRLLGTSGRNTGELFF	TGTGCCAGCAGTCGAAGGCTACTAGGGACTAGCGGGAGGAACACCGGGGAGCTGTTTTTT
TRBV11-3	-	TRBJ1-1	-	CASGSYDKGAFF	TGTGCCAGCGGAAGCTATGACAAGGGGGCTTTCTTT
TRBV5-1	-	TRBJ2-1	-	CASSLMGGQNEQFF	TGCGCCAGCAGCTTGATGGGGGGTCAGAATGAGCAGTTCTTC
TRBV28	-	TRBJ2-2	TRBD2	CASSSTGGPRTGELFF	TGTGCCAGCAGTTCCACGGGAGGGCCAAGGACCGGGGAGCTGTTTTTT
TRBV10-2	-	TRBJ2-1	TRBD1	CASSIRQGPYNEQFF	TGCGCCAGCAGCATACGACAGGGGCCCTACAATGAGCAGTTCTTC
TRBV4-2	-	TRBJ2-7	TRBD2	CASSQEPTSGSLREQYF	TGTGCCAGCAGCCAAGAACCGACTAGCGGGAGCTTACGCGAGCAGTACTTC
TRBV30	once	TRBJ1-1	-	CAWSHGSSGAFF	TGTGCCTGGAGTCACGGGTCCTCGGGAGCTTTCTTT
TRBV5-6	many	TRBJ2-7	TRBD2	CASSLLGLASYEQYF	TGTGCCAGCAGCTTGTTGGGACTAGCGTCCTACGAGCAGTACTTC
TRBV6-1	few	TRBJ2-7	-	CASSESHDRDYEQYF	TGTGCCAGCAGTGAAAGCCATGACAGAGACTACGAGCAGTACTTC
TRBV24-1	-	TRBJ1-3	TRBD1	CATSEAGGSGNTIYF	TGTGCCACCAGTGAGGCAGGGGGCAGTGGAAACACCATATATTTT
TRBV6-5	-	TRBJ1-5	-	CASSTDIFGNQPQHF	TGTGCCAGCAGTACGGACATTTTTGGCAATCAGCCCCAGCATTTT
TRBV4-1	-	TRBJ2-3	TRBD1	CASSQDPGTDSTDTQYF	TGCGCCAGCAGCCAAGATCCAGGGACAGATAGCACAGATACGCAGTATTTT
TRBV20-1	-	TRBJ2-3	TRBD2	CSASRTTSGSRTQYF	TGCAGTGCTAGTAGAACAACTAGCGGGTCTCGTACGCAGTATTTT
TRBV5-6	-	TRBJ2-7	-	CASSLSHYEQYF	TGTGCCAGCAGCTTGTCCCACTACGAGCAGTACTTC
TRBV3-1/TRBV3-2	-	TRBJ1-3	TRBD1	CASSPLQGASGNTIYF	TGTGCCAGCAGCCCTTTACAGGGGGCATCTGGAAACACCATATATTTT
TRBV25-1	-	TRBJ1-6	-	CASNPGTYQSPLHF	TGTGCCAGCAACCCCGGGACATATCAATCACCCCTCCACTTT
TRBV25-1	-	TRBJ2-1	TRBD2	CASSGLAGGQSEQFF	TGTGCCAGCAGCGGACTAGCGGGAGGGCAAAGTGAGCAGTTCTTC
TRBV4-3	once	TRBJ2-7	TRBD2	CASSQGLAGGTYEQYF	TGCGCCAGCAGCCAAGGACTAGCGGGAGGAACTTACGAGCAGTACTTC
TRBV18	-	TRBJ1-2	-	CASSPRWGASGDYGYTF	TGTGCCAGCTCACCACGGTGGGGCGCGAGTGGTGACTATGGCTACACCTTC
TRBV27	-	TRBJ1-1	TRBD1	CASSSDRGVDTEAFF	TGTGCCAGCAGTTCCGACAGGGGGGTGGACACTGAAGCTTTCTTT
TRBV5-1	-	TRBJ2-5	-	CASSSLGGDVETQYF	TGCGCCAGCAGCTCCCTTGGCGGAGACGTAGAGACCCAGTACTTC
TRBV6-1	-	TRBJ2-3	-	CASSETRYTDTQYF	TGTGCCAGCAGTGAGACTAGATACACAGATACGCAGTATTTT
TRBV7-6	-	TRBJ2-7	-	CASSLDGDARTYEQYF	TGTGCCAGCAGCTTAGACGGAGACGCACGAACCTACGAGCAGTACTTC
TRBV29-1	once	TRBJ2-2	-	CSVEWGVEGELFF	TGCAGCGTTGAATGGGGCGTAGAAGGGGAGCTGTTTTTT